This passage covers 23 T cell receptor beta chains from one sample sequenced in a study of patients and donors after allogeneic stem cell transplantation. A single record per CDR3 protein comes from TCRdb applying MiXCR to the RT-PCR reads. The data hold some 92,000 distinct CDR3 sequences, with roughly 52% observed a single time. The sample was blood, either unsorted or a sorted T cell fraction (not recorded which). The receptors were sampled from a human donor who was either an allogeneic HSCT recipient or a stem cell or donor lymphocyte infusion donor (not recorded which). It is not recorded whose cells these are; they may come from a transplant donor.

This sequence joins TRBV27 and TRBJ1-2; D might be TRBD1 (5 bases). Germline CDR1 and CDR2: MNHEY and SMNVEV (reference sequence). The CDR3 totals 14 residues. Trimming took 2 bases from V and 2 from J, leaving 9 bases between them. The chain's CDR3 is CASSLGGINYGYTF. CDR3 bases: TGTGCCAGCAGTTTAGGGGGGATCAACTATGGCTACACCTTC.

This clonotype appeared a few times. This chain connects TRBV12-3 or TRBV12-4 to TRBJ2-1; possibly TRBD1 for D (5 bases). Trimming removed 2 bases from V and 9 bases from J, with 17 bases in between. There are 15 residues in the CDR3. CDR3 protein: CASSLHQGGSTEQFF. The CDR3 nucleotides are TGTGCCAGCAGTTTACACCAGGGTGGTAGCACTGAGCAGTTCTTC.

CDR3 bases: TGTGCCAGCAGCTTACCAGGGAGCGCTGAAGCTTTCTTT. Translation: CASSLPGSAEAFF. The rearrangement uses TRBV7-3 and TRBJ1-1; TRBD1 might be the D (5 bases). V lost 2 bases and J 6 bases, leaving 10 bases between the germline ends. This CDR3 comprises 13 residues. Germline V gene data show CDR1 as SGHTA and CDR2 as FQGTGA.

CDR3 amino acids: CASSLTPTGGQYRSYEQYF. The CDR3 DNA is TGTGCCAGCAGTTTAACACCCACGGGGGGCCAGTATCGCTCCTACGAGCAGTACTTC. The rearrangement links TRBV27 to TRBJ2-7, with a possible D match to TRBD2 (7 bases). Germline V gene sequence: CDR1 MNHEY, CDR2 SMNVEV (reference sequence). CDR3 size: 19 residues. The ends were cut back, 2 bases at V and 0 bases at J, with 23 bases in the middle.

This clonotype came up once. The genes are TRBV29-1 and TRBJ1-2; TRBD1 might be the D (5 bases). V dropped 8 bases and J dropped 8 bases, with 21 bases sitting between them. The CDR3 contains 13 residues. Germline lookup yields CDR1 SQVTM and CDR2 ANQGSEA. The CDR3 sequence is CSPTGRFFGGYTF. CDR3 coding DNA: TGCAGCCCAACGGGACGGTTTTTTGGAGGCTACACCTTC.

The V and J genes are TRBV29-1 and TRBJ1-2, with 10 bases that match TRBD1. Trimming took 7 bases from V and 7 from J; bases not matched to a gene: 3. This CDR3 contains 11 residues. CDR1 is SQVTM and CDR2 is ANQGSEA in the germline V gene. In DNA, the CDR3 is TGCAGCGCGGGACAGGGGCCTGGCTACACCTTC. Amino acids: CSAGQGPGYTF. Variable domain in full (rest from reference TRBV29-1 and TRBJ1-2): SAVISQKPSRDICQRGTSLTIQCQVDSQVTMMFWYRQQPGQSLTLIATANQGSEATYESGFVIDKFPISRPNLTFSTLTVSNMSPEDSSIYLCSAGQGPGYTFGSGTRLTVV.

The CDR3 nucleotides are TGTGCCAGCAGCCAAGATCGGGGAGATACGCAGTATTTT. This encodes CASSQDRGDTQYF. V gene TRBV3-1 combines with J gene TRBJ2-3; the D gene is possibly TRBD2 (5 bases). Germline V gene sequence: CDR1 LGHDT, CDR2 YNNKEL (reference sequence). Between the trimmed V and J ends, which lost 0 bases and 5 bases, there was a span of 6 bases. The CDR3 extends over 13 amino acids.

V is TRBV18 and J is TRBJ1-5; TRBD1 matches at 9 bases. The trim removed 8 bases at V and 8 bases at J, leaving 13 bases unmatched. The CDR3 sequence is 15 residues long. CDR1 is KGHSH, CDR2 LQKENI, per germline. The CDR3 loop reads CASRQGQGWMEPQHF. The CDR3 nucleotides read TGTGCCAGCCGGCAGGGACAGGGTTGGATGGAGCCCCAGCATTTT.

V is TRBV12-3 or TRBV12-4 and J is TRBJ1-1; TRBD1 aligns across 8 bases. The CDR3 loop spans 14 amino acids. Losses at the gene ends were 6 bases for V and 4 bases for J; bases not matched to a gene: 7. Here the CDR3 DNA reads TGTGCCAGCAGCTATCAGGGGGCAACCACTGAAGCTTTCTTT. Its protein is CASSYQGATTEAFF.

The sample holds a few counts of this clonotype. The rearrangement uses TRBV6-5 and TRBJ1-4, with D tentatively TRBD1 (5 bases). The CDR3 runs to 14 residues. Germline CDR1 and CDR2: MNHEY and SVGAGI. V lost 4 bases and J lost 6, with 12 bases in between. The CDR3 reads CASSFYRGYEKLFF. DNA for the CDR3: TGTGCCAGCAGTTTCTACCGGGGCTATGAAAAACTGTTTTTT.

The chain links TRBV25-1 to TRBJ1-2, with TRBD1 matching over 7 bases. V shed 8 bases and J 0 bases; nucleotides not matched to a gene: 3. Germline V gene lookup returns CDR1 MGHDK and CDR2 SYGVNS. The CDR3 covers 13 residues. CDR3 nucleotide sequence: TGTGCCAGCCTGGACAGGACTAACTATGGCTACACCTTC. Residues: CASLDRTNYGYTF.

This clonotype was seen only a few times. The chain is built from TRBV12-3 or TRBV12-4 and TRBJ1-3; D remains unclear. With 5 bases removed from V and 0 bases from J, the gap between germline ends came to 17 bases. CDR3 length: 17 residues. The CDR3 DNA follows: TGTGCCAGCAGTCCTTTCCAGGACGAAGACTCTGGAAACACCATATATTTT. It yields the protein CASSPFQDEDSGNTIYF.

The rearrangement links TRBV28 to TRBJ1-6; D may be TRBD1 (6 bases). The CDR3 covers 16 residues. The ends were cut back, 7 bases at V and 13 bases at J, with 26 bases in the middle. Germline V gives CDR1 MDHEN, CDR2 SYDVKM. CDR3 sequence: CASMEGGIPGPHPLHF. The CDR3 coding sequence is TGTGCCAGCATGGAGGGGGGAATTCCAGGGCCCCACCCCCTCCACTTT.

This clonotype came up a few times. The chain uses TRBV20-1 and TRBJ1-1; possibly TRBD1 for D (5 bases). Trimming took off 1 base at V and 7 bases at J, with 10 bases between the two ends. CDR3 size: 12 residues. CDR1 is DFQATT and CDR2 is SNEGSKA in the germline V gene (reference sequence). The CDR3 loop is CSARGLQGEAFF. For the CDR3, the DNA is TGCAGTGCTAGAGGCCTCCAGGGTGAAGCTTTCTTT.

The rearrangement uses TRBV10-3 and TRBJ1-4; TRBD1 matches at 8 bases. Trimming cost V 10 bases and J 2 bases; bases outside gene matches: 6. This CDR3 is built from 14 residues. Per the germline V gene, CDR1 is ENHRY and CDR2 is SYGVKD. The CDR3 sequence is CATQGAPTNEKLFF. The CDR3 DNA sequence: TGTGCCACCCAGGGGGCTCCCACTAATGAAAAACTGTTTTTT.

This chain uses TRBV6-2 or TRBV6-3 with TRBJ2-2, with a tentative D call TRBD1 (7 bases). V was cut by 8 bases and J by 7 bases, with 23 bases left in between. The CDR3 spans 16 residues. CDR1 is MNHEY and CDR2 is SVGEGT in the germline V gene. In DNA form, the CDR3 reads TGTGCCAGCCACCGCGGCAGGGGGGAACAGGTCGGGGAGCTGTTTTTT. It codes for CASHRGRGEQVGELFF.

V is TRBV27 and J is TRBJ1-4; possibly TRBD1 for D (5 bases). From germline, CDR1 is MNHEY and CDR2 SMNVEV (reference sequence). V lost 5 bases, J lost 0 bases, and 10 bases lay in between. This CDR3 is 15 amino acids long. CDR3 nucleotide sequence: TGTGCCAGCAGTCCGGGGGTTGCAACTAATGAAAAACTGTTTTTT. Its translation is CASSPGVATNEKLFF.

The rearrangement joins TRBV12-3 or TRBV12-4 to TRBJ1-3; no definite D call. The length of the CDR3 is 14 residues. The V end was cut by 8 bases, the J end by 0 bases, with 11 bases between. CDR3 region: CASRWGYSGNTIYF. DNA for the CDR3: TGTGCCAGCCGTTGGGGTTACTCTGGAAACACCATATATTTT.

For the CDR3, the DNA is TGTGCCAGCAGTGAAACACTACTAGGCGATGGCTACACCTTC. Translating gives CASSETLLGDGYTF. V is TRBV25-1 and J is TRBJ1-2, with unresolved D. Trimming removed 2 bases at V and 6 bases at J, with 13 bases between. Germline values: CDR1 MGHDK, CDR2 SYGVNS. The length of the CDR3 is 14 residues.

This chain links TRBV15 with TRBJ1-6, with TRBD1 matching over 9 bases. Germline V gene data show CDR1 as LNHNV and CDR2 as YYDKDF (reference sequence). With V trimmed by 4 bases and J by 6 bases, 7 bases remained unmatched. The CDR3 extends over 16 amino acids. The CDR3 DNA is TGTGCCACCAGCACTCCTCCGGGACAGGGTAATTCACCCCTCCACTTT. Translation gives CATSTPPGQGNSPLHF.

This clonotype was seen only a few times. CDR3 sequence (DNA): TGCAGTGCTGGGACTTTCCGGACAGATACGCAGTATTTT. This encodes CSAGTFRTDTQYF. The chain combines TRBV20-1 with TRBJ2-3; maybe TRBD2 (6 bases). The CDR3 consists of 13 residues. V was trimmed by 5 bases and J by 3 bases, leaving 12 bases between them. Germline values: CDR1 DFQATT, CDR2 SNEGSKA (reference sequence).

J is TRBJ2-3 and V is TRBV7-9; D possibly corresponds to TRBD1 (5 bases). This CDR3 has 14 residues. V lost 4 bases, J lost 3 bases, and 11 bases lay in between. Germline-derived CDR1 and CDR2 are SEHNR and FQNEAQ (reference sequence). The CDR3 sequence is CASSSEGATDTQYF. CDR3 in DNA: TGTGCCAGCAGCTCCGAAGGGGCAACAGATACGCAGTATTTT.

The chain couples TRBV6-5 to TRBJ1-2; D is uncertain. The germline V gene has CDR1 MNHEY and CDR2 SVGAGI. V was pared by 2 bases and J by 4 bases, with 11 bases between. This CDR3 region has 14 residues. As DNA, the CDR3 is TGTGCCAGCAGTTACGATGCGTTGGGCTATGGCTACACCTTC. Amino acid sequence: CASSYDALGYGYTF.